The present entry profiles one T cell receptor (beta chain) with its context. This clonotype was counted at least ten times. Which antigen it targets is not known. Per-base quality was not reported, and no clone a single base away is much larger than it. This entry is derived from a study of blood T cells in healthy people across ages (dated by TCRdb to between 2014 and 2017). Study-wide context: In model experiments, template switching captured about one uniquely barcoded TCR beta cDNA molecule for every two T cells. For two donors (one aged 18 to 30 and one aged 80 or older), the study analyzed two additional independent replicas of 1 million unique cDNA reads from the same blood draw. Age-related changes in TCR beta repertoire diversity were measured in the study by deep sequencing normalized with unique cDNA molecular identifiers. The donors were split into four age groups: young (average 16 years), middle-aged (roughly 40), aged (62) and long-lived (about 74). The paper as a whole reports these results and caveats: Total diversity estimates from one million sequenced T cells were considered lower bounds and underestimates. Observed TCR beta diversity correlated strongly with the percentage of naive T cells measured by flow cytometry. Conclusive comparison of naive and antigen-experienced compartments was prevented by the profiling of bulk unsorted PBMCs. Compared with the aged group, more naive CD4+ T cells, fewer expanded clones and increased TCR diversity were shown by the long-lived group, suggesting age selection. Donor CMV infection status was unknown, potentially confounding age-related changes in expanded clonotypes. As age increased, observed TCR beta diversity per million T cells dropped in a roughly linear way, and a significant reduction was already evident by age 40.

CDR1 is given as KGHSH and CDR2 as LQKENI, both from the germline V gene. From the cysteine through the phenylalanine, the CDR3 covers 14 amino acids. The sequence is cut down to CDR3 DNA, 42 bases in frame from base 1. Trimming accounts for 3 bases at V and 2 bases at J, while the number of junction bases matched to no gene is 2. The donors were roughly 39 Caucasian individuals from Russia, aged 6 to 90 years, who were systemically healthy. About 10 milliliters of peripheral blood were collected from each donor into EDTA-treated Vacutainer tubes. Ficoll-Paque density-gradient centrifugation was used to isolate PBMCs, with at least 6 million per sample. Trizol reagent was used to extract total RNA from PBMCs, with at least 6 micrograms per sample. For every donor, an aliquot of PBMCs went through flow cytometry to measure the percentages of naive CD45RAhigh/CD27high T cells. Receptor libraries were prepared by 5' RACE. These reads were obtained on an Illumina HiSeq 2500. A second PCR of about 7 to 12 cycles was run with a J-beta primer mix and a sample-barcoded 5' primer. A unique molecular identifier was introduced onto each TCR beta cDNA molecule by a template-switch 5' adaptor carrying 12 random nucleotides. At least 2.5 million CDR3-containing paired-end reads were obtained from each sample. All of the RNA was converted into first-strand cDNA using the Mint cDNA synthesis kit, with a TRBC-specific oligonucleotide serving as the primer. After uracil-DNA glycosylase treatment, a first 18-cycle PCR used universal primers M1SS and BC2_uni_R on all cDNA. The original pipeline was this. For normalization, 1 million high-quality reads were randomly selected from each sample, with every read carrying a distinct molecular identifier. Instead of being binned into consensus sequences, reads with shared molecular identifiers were discarded. MiTCR, set to a Q25 quality threshold and the strictest error-elimination algorithm, was used for CDR3 identification, clonotype clustering and error correction. A nonparametric unseen species model with Euler transformation was used to estimate a lower bound on total TCR beta diversity. TCRdb cleaned the public reads at Q25 with fastp, built clones with MiXCR and kept in-frame beta chains. Each CDR3 protein appears once, grouped with its most common genes and DNA. The V and J calls were determined by TCRdb, not by the authors. In this sample the table shows some 890,000 distinct CDR3 sequences, 25% to 30% of which occur a single time. The top ten clonotypes cover about 9.4% of the sample.

These data are also associated with another study on T cells of mothers and their children. The second study also describes: Nine systemically healthy Caucasian individuals served as donors, namely three mothers together with their six children. cDNA synthesis used all of the extracted RNA, with approximately 1.6 ug of RNA in each 15 ul reaction. In the second PCR, the M1S primer added sample barcodes and 2-4 random nucleotides. More than 8 million TCR beta CDR3 reads were obtained from each mother, and approximately 3 million reads were obtained from each child. Thymic selection shapes the output of TCR recombination in a similar way in related and unrelated pairs, and inherited differences have a minor effect. Normalized repertoire overlap in related mother-child pairs was always slightly higher than in unrelated mother-child pairs, but the difference was never significant. No persistent microchimeric T cell clones were detected, at a sensitivity of around 97 clones per million clonotypes. To look for features that set related mother-child pairs apart from unrelated individuals, the researchers ran deep NGS to compare the TCR beta repertoires of mothers and children. Mothers averaged roughly 40 +/- 4 years of age and children averaged around 10 +/- 4 years. Libraries were sequenced on Illumina HiSeq 2000 with 100+100 nt paired-end reads after adapter ligation with NEBNext reagents. To avoid cross-contamination, the mother libraries and the child libraries were prepared a month apart and sequenced in separate runs. For each donor, somewhere between about 450,000 and 2,000,000 distinct TCR beta clonotypes were identified. Naive TCR beta clonotypes were estimated from low-frequency clonotypes matched to each donor's FACS-determined naive share, without sorting.

The TCR sequence derives from a woman in her thirties or forties in good health. The rearrangement joined TRBV18 to TRBJ2-7; 9 nucleotides in the junction match TRBD1. The specimen was blood. The DNA is as follows: TGTGCCAGCTCACCCGGGACAGGGCCCTACGAGCAGTACTTC. Its product reads: CASSPGTGPYEQYF.